This T cell receptor beta chain comes out of a study of blood T cell repertoires in COVID-19. Overall study context: Cohort 3 recovery required two negative PCRs, clearance, or symptom resolution.

The method was immunoSEQ multiplex PCR; TCRdb's version includes in-frame clones alone and lacks a portion of them. Of some 220,000 clones in the sample, 86% are singletons; the top ten hold 3.1%. Everyone who took part was 18 to 89 years old, and they came from 24 US areas. Sequenced sample: PBMCs or T cells enriched from blood (not recorded which). This clonotype originated in a woman in her fifties or sixties in a cohort exposed to, infected with or recovered from COVID-19 (not recorded which).

DNA for the CDR3: TGTGCCAGCTCACCATCGGCGGGGGGCACAGATACGCAGTATTTT. Encoded protein: CASSPSAGGTDTQYF. This sequence joins TRBV18 and TRBJ2-3, with 7 positions matching TRBD2. Trimming cost V 2 bases and J 1 base; bases outside gene matches: 3. CDR3 size: 15 residues. Germline V CDR1 and CDR2: KGHSH, LQKENI.